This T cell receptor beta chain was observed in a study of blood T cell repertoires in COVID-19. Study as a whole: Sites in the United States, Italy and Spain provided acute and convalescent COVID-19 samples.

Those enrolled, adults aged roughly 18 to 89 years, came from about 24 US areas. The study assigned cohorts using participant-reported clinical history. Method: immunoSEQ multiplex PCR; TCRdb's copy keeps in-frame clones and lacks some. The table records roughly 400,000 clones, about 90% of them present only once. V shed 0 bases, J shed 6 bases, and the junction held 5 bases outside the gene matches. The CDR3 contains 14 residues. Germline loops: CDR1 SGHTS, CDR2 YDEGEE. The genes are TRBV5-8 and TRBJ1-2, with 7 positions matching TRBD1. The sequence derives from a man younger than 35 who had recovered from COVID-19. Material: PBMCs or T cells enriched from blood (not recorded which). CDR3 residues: CASSLGQGRDGYTF. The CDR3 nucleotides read TGTGCCAGCAGCTTGGGACAGGGACGTGATGGCTACACCTTC.